This T cell receptor beta chain is from a study of blood T cells in healthy people across ages. Study conclusions and caveats: TCR beta diversity tracked closely with naive T cell percentage.

The CDR3 is made up of 16 amino acids. CDR1 MNHEY and CDR2 SMNVEV come from the germline V gene (reference sequence). Comment on this clonotype: Its antigen is still unknown. One end of the junction is discordant with germline, which a read error may explain.

Through a sample-barcoded 5' primer and a J-beta primer mix, a second PCR was run for roughly 6 to 11 cycles. MiXCR was run by TCRdb on the 5' RACE reads, yielding one entry per CDR3 protein. The sample has roughly 700,000 distinct CDR3 sequences; approximately 49% are singletons. The material sequenced was blood. This sequence joins TRBV27 and TRBJ1-6; TRBD1 might be the D (6 bases). This TCR derives from a woman aged 60-75 years in good health. CDR3 coding DNA: TGTGCCAGCAGTCGGACAGCCACCCAAACAGGTTCACCCCCCCACTTT. Translating gives CASSRTATQTGSPPHF.